The sequence of this T cell receptor beta chain was determined in a study of early T cells in non-severe SARS-CoV-2 infection. Findings and caveats of the study: VDJdb matching favored anti-spike CD8 responses, missing private and CD4 specificities.

This clonotype was observed many times. Its antigen remains unidentified. Separate cDNA molecules each had unique molecular identifiers attached to them. MiXCR was run by TCRdb on the 5' RACE reads, yielding one entry per CDR3 protein. The sample carries about 80,000 distinct CDR3 sequences, 5% recorded once. From germline, CDR1 is MNHEY and CDR2 SMNVEV (reference sequence). The V end lost 3 bases, the J end lost 3 bases, and 8 bases lay between the germline ends. The CDR3 length is 14 residues. This specimen was whole blood, taken at baseline. The rearrangement uses TRBV27 and TRBJ2-2; no reliable D call. The receptor comes from an adult who was a healthcare worker with PCR-confirmed SARS-CoV-2 infection or an uninfected control (not recorded which). CDR3: CASSFFAHTGELFF. The CDR3 nucleotides are TGTGCCAGCAGTTTTTTCGCGCACACCGGGGAGCTGTTTTTT.